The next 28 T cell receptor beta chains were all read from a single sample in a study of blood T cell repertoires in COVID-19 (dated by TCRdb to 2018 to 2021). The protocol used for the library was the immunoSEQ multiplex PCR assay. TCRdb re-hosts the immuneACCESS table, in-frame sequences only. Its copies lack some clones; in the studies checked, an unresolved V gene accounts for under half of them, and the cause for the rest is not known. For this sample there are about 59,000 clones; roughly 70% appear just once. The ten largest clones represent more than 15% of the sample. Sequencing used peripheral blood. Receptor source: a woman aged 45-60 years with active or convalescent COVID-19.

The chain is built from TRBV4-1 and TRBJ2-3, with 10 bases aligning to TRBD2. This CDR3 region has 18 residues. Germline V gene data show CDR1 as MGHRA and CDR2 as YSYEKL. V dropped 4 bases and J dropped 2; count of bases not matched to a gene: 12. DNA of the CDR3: TGCGCCAGCAGCCGGACTAGCGGTCCCTCCCTTAACACAGATACGCAGTATTTT. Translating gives CASSRTSGPSLNTDTQYF.

CDR3 region: CASSSGATNEKLFF. The CDR3 DNA follows: TGCGCCAGCAGCTCGGGTGCAACTAATGAAAAACTGTTTTTT. This rearrangement joins TRBV5-1 to TRBJ1-4; D not certain. The CDR3 loop spans 14 amino acids. V was trimmed by 3 bases and J by 0 bases, leaving 6 bases between them. Germline loops: CDR1 SGHRS, CDR2 YFSETQ.

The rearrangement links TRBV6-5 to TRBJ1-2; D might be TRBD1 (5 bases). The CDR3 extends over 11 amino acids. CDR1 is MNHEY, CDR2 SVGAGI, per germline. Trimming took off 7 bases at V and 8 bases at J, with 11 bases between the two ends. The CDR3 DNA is TGTGCCAGCACCCCTGGGGGGGGCTACACCTTC. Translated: CASTPGGGYTF.

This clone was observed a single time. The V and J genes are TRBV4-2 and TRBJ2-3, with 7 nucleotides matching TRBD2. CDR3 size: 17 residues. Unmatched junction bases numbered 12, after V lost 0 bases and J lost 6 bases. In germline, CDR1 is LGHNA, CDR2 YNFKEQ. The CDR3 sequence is CASSQDRQRDGRDTQYF. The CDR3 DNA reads TGTGCCAGCAGCCAAGATAGACAGCGGGATGGGAGGGATACGCAGTATTTT.

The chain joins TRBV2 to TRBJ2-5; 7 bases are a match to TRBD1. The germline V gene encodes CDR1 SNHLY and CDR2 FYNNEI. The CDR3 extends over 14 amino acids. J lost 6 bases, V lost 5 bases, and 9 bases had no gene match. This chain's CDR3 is CASSNPGQTQTQYF. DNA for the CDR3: TGTGCCAGCAGTAATCCGGGACAGACACAGACCCAGTACTTC.

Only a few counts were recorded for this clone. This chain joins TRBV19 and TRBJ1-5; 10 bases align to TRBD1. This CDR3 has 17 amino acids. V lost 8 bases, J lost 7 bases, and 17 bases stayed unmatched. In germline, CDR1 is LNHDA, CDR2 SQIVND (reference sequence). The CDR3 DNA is TGTGCCAGTCGTTCGCCCGGGACAGGGGAGGCCGGGCAGCCCCAGCATTTT. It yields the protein CASRSPGTGEAGQPQHF.

CDR3 amino acids: CASSSGQGAGNTIYF. In DNA form, the CDR3 reads TGTGCCAGCAGCTCAGGACAGGGGGCTGGAAACACCATATATTTT. The rearrangement links TRBV11-2 to TRBJ1-3, with 10 nucleotides matching TRBD1. Germline lookup yields CDR1 SGHAT and CDR2 FQNNGV. The CDR3 consists of 15 residues. Trimming cost V 4 bases and J 2 bases; bases outside gene matches: 2.

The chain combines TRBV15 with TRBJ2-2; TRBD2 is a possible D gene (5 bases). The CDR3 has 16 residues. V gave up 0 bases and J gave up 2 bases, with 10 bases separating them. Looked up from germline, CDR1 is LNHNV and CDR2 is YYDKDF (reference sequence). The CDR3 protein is CATSRDRTHNTGELFF. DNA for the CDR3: TGTGCCACCAGCAGAGATAGGACTCATAACACCGGGGAGCTGTTTTTT.

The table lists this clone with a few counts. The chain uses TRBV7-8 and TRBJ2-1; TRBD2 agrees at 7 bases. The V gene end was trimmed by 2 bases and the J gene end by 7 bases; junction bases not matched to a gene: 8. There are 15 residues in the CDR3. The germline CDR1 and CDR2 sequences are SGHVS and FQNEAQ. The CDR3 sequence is CASSLSGGRRNEQFF. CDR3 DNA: TGTGCCAGCAGCTTATCGGGCGGGAGAAGAAATGAGCAGTTCTTC. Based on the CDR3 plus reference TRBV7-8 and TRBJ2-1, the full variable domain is GAGVSQSPRYKVAKRGQDVALRCDPISGHVSLFWYQQALGQGPEFLTYFQNEAQLDKSGLPSDRFFAERPEGSVSTLKIQRTQQEDSAVYLCASSLSGGRRNEQFFGPGTRLTVL.

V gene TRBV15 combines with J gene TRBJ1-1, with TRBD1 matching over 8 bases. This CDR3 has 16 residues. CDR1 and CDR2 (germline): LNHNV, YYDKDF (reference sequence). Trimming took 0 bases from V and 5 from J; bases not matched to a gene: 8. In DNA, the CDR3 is TGTGCCACCAGCAGAGAGGGCAGGGGGCCAGAGACTGAAGCTTTCTTT. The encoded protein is CATSREGRGPETEAFF.

CDR3 sequence (DNA): TGTGCCAGCAGCTCAGACCCCCAGAGGGGCACAGATACGCAGTATTTT. Translation gives CASSSDPQRGTDTQYF. The V gene is TRBV11-2, the J gene TRBJ2-3, with a tentative D call TRBD2 (5 bases). V lost 4 bases and J lost 1, with 15 bases in between. CDR3 size: 16 residues. Per germline, CDR1 SGHAT and CDR2 FQNNGV.

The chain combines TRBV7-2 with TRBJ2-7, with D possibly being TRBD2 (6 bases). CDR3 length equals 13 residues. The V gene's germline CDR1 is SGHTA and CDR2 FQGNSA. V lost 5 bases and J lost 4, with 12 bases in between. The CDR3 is CASSAGSLYEQYF. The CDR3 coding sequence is TGTGCCAGCAGCGCGGGATCTCTTTACGAGCAGTACTTC.

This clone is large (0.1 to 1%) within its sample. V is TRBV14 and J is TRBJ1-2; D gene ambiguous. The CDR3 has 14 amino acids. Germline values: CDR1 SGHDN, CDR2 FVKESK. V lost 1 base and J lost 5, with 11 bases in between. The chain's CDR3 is CASSQGRGWYGYTF. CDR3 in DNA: TGTGCCAGCAGCCAAGGCCGGGGATGGTATGGCTACACCTTC. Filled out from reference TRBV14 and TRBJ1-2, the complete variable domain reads EAGVTQFPSHSVIEKGQTVTLRCDPISGHDNLYWYRRVMGKEIKFLLHFVKESKQDESGMPNNRFLAERTGGTYSTLKVQPAELEDSGVYFCASSQGRGWYGYTFGSGTRLTVV.

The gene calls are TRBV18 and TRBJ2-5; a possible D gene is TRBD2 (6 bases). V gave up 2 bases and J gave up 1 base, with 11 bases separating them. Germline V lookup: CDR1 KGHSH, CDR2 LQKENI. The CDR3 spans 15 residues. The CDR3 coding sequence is TGTGCCAGCTCACCAGCAGGGAGGACCCAAGAGACCCAGTACTTC. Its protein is CASSPAGRTQETQYF.

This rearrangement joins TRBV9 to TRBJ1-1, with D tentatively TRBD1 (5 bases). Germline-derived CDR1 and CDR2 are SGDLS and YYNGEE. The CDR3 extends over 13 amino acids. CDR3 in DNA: TGTGCGAGTGGGGCAGGAGCAAACACTGAAGCTTTCTTT. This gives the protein CASGAGANTEAFF.

CDR3 DNA: TGCAGCGCCCGGACAGGGGGCTTCTACGAGCAGTACTTC. It encodes CSARTGGFYEQYF. The chain links TRBV29-1 to TRBJ2-7; 11 bases map to TRBD1. The germline gives CDR1 SQVTM, CDR2 ANQGSEA. The V gene end was trimmed by 7 bases and the J gene end by 3 bases; junction bases not matched to a gene: 5. This CDR3 has 13 residues.

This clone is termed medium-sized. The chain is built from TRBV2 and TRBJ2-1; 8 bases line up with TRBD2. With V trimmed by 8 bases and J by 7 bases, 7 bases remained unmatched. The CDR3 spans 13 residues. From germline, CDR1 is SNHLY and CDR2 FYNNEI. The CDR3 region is CASAGGWANEQFF. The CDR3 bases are TGTGCCAGCGCGGGAGGTTGGGCTAATGAGCAGTTCTTC.

The CDR3 DNA sequence: TGTGCCACCAGGCAGGGGGTGACGAACACCGGGGAGCTGTTTTTT. Its protein product is CATRQGVTNTGELFF. This rearrangement joins TRBV24-1 to TRBJ2-2; 7 nucleotides agree with TRBD1. Per germline, CDR1 KGHDR and CDR2 SFDVKD. After removal of 7 bases from V and 0 bases from J, the junction contained 4 bases not matched to a gene. This CDR3 is built from 15 residues.

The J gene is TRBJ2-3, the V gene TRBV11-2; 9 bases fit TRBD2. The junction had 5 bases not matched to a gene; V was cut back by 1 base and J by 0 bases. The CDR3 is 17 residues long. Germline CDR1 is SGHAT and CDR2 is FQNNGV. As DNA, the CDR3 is TGTGCCAGCAGCTTAGGACCGACTAGCGGAAGCACAGATACGCAGTATTTT. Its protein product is CASSLGPTSGSTDTQYF.

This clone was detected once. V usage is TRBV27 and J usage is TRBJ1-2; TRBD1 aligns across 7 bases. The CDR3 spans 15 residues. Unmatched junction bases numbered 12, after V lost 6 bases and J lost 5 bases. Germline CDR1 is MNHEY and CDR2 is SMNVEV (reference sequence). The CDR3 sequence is CASSIRTGQGYGYTF. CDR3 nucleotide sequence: TGTGCCAGCAGCATTAGGACAGGCCAGGGGTATGGCTACACCTTC.

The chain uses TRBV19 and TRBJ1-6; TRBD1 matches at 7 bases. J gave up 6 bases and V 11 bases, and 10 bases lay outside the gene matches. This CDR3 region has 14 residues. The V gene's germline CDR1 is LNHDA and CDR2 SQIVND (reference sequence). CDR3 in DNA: TGTGCCTCCAGAACGACAGGGCCTAATTCACCCCTCCACTTT. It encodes CASRTTGPNSPLHF.

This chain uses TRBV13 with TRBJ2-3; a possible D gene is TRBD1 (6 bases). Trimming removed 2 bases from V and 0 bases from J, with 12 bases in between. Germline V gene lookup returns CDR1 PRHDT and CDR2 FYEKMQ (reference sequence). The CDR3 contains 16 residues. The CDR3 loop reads CASSLTRGFSTDTQYF. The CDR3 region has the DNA TGTGCCAGCAGCTTAACAAGGGGGTTTAGCACAGATACGCAGTATTTT. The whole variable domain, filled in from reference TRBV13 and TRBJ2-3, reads AAGVIQSPRHLIKEKRETATLKCYPIPRHDTVYWYQQGPGQDPQFLISFYEKMQSDKGSIPDRFSAQQFSDYHSELNMSSLELGDSALYFCASSLTRGFSTDTQYFGPGTRLTVL.

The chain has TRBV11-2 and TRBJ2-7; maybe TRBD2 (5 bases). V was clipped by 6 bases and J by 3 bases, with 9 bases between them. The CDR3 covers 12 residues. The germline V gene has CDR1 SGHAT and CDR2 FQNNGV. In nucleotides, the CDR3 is TGTGCCAGCAGTTCAGGACTCTACGAGCAGTACTTC. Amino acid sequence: CASSSGLYEQYF.

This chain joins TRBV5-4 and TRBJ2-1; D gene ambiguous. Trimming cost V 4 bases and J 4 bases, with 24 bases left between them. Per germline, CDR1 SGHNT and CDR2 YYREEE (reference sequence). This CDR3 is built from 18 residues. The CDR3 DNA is TGTGCCAGCAGCGCCCCGACAAGCCGGTGGGCTTTATACAATGAGCAGTTCTTC. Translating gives CASSAPTSRWALYNEQFF.

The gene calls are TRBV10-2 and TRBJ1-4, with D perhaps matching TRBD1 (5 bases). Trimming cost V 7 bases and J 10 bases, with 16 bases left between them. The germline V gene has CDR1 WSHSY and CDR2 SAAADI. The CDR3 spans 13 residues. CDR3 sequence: CASTESTGGKLFF. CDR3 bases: TGCGCCAGCACCGAGAGTACGGGGGGAAAACTGTTTTTT.

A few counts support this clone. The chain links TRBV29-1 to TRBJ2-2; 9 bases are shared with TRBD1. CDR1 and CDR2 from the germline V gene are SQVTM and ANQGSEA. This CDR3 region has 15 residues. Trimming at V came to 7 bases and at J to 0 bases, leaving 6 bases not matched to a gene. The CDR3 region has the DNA TGCAGCGCTGGACAGGGGATTTCGAACACCGGGGAGCTGTTTTTT. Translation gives CSAGQGISNTGELFF.

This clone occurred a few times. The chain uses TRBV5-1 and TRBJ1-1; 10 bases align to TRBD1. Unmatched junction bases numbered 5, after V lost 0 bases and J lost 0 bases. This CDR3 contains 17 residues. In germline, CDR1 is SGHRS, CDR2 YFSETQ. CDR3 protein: CASSLAHGTGVNTEAFF. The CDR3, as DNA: TGCGCCAGCAGCTTGGCCCATGGGACAGGGGTGAACACTGAAGCTTTCTTT.

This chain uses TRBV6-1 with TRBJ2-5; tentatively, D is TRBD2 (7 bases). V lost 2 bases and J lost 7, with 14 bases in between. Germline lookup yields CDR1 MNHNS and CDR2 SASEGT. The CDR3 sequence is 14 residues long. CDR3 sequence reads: CASSERRGLGTQYF. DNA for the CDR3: TGTGCCAGCAGTGAAAGGCGGGGGCTGGGGACCCAGTACTTC.